Given below is one T cell receptor beta chain in context. TCRdb used MiXCR to reprocess the 5' RACE reads, holding one entry per CDR3 protein. The sample yields under 45,000 distinct CDR3 sequences, about 20% seen once. Tregs were sorted as CD4+CD25+CD127-/low cells. Trimming shortened V by 5 bases and J by 4 bases, and 18 bases separated the two germline ends. The CDR3 totals 15 residues. The germline V gene has CDR1 MDHEN and CDR2 SYDVKM. Sequenced input: Tregs sorted from blood. The TCR comes from a female donor with breast cancer. The V call is TRBV28, the J call TRBJ2-7; D ambiguous. This CDR3 is CASSPSSPQQYEQYF. CDR3 nucleotides: TGTGCCAGCAGTCCTTCCAGCCCCCAGCAATACGAGCAGTACTTC.